This is a list of T cell receptor beta chains from one sample in a study of cytomegalovirus exposure and HLA in healthy donors. The protocol was immunoSEQ multiplex PCR, while the TCRdb copy is restricted to in-frame clones and leaves out a portion. The data contain over 50,000 clones, around 72% of them seen just once; the ten biggest clones take up about 53%. Sequenced material: PBMCs. The receptors were sampled from a middle-aged man in good health and CMV-seropositive. Both conserved end residues are part of each CDR3. A D gene is named only where the DNA matches it firmly. Where a row states a size, it is once, few, many or the class of an expanded clone; other rows omit it.

V,J,D,size,CDR3,DNA
TRBV4-3,TRBJ2-1,NA,few,CASSHTGINYNEQFF,TGCGCCAGCAGCCATACAGGGATAAATTACAATGAGCAGTTCTTC
TRBV5-1,TRBJ2-4,TRBD1,once,CASSPNPGQGNIQYF,TGCGCCAGCAGCCCCAACCCCGGACAGGGAAACATTCAGTACTTC
TRBV7-9,TRBJ1-1,NA,few,CASSLGTNGNTEAFF,TGTGCCAGCAGCTTAGGAACCAACGGGAACACTGAAGCTTTCTTT
TRBV7-3,TRBJ1-6,NA,NA,CASSLMIRGGNSPLHF,TGTGCCAGCAGCTTAATGATCCGGGGTGGTAATTCACCCCTCCACTTT
TRBV13,TRBJ1-5,TRBD1,NA,CASSSRRQGADQPQHF,TGTGCCAGCAGCTCGCGACGCCAGGGGGCGGATCAGCCCCAGCATTTT
TRBV30,TRBJ2-7,TRBD1,NA,CAWTDRRKSPGQYF,TGTGCCTGGACGGACAGGCGAAAGTCACCGGGGCAGTACTTC
TRBV4-2,TRBJ2-1,TRBD2,once,CASSHGSGSSYNEQFF,TGTGCCAGCAGCCATGGCAGCGGGAGCTCCTACAATGAGCAGTTCTTC
TRBV6-5,TRBJ1-5,NA,NA,CASSEGLSSNQPQHF,TGTGCCAGCAGCGAGGGACTGAGTAGCAATCAGCCCCAGCATTTT
TRBV6-6,TRBJ1-6,NA,NA,CATNGVNSPLHF,TGTGCCACCAATGGAGTTAATTCACCCCTCCACTTT
TRBV7-9,TRBJ2-1,NA,NA,CASSLARGAGNEQFF,TGTGCCAGCAGCTTAGCGCGGGGAGCCGGAAATGAGCAGTTCTTC
TRBV30,TRBJ2-7,TRBD2,NA,CAWGSRGARYEQYF,TGTGCCTGGGGGTCGCGGGGGGCGCGGTACGAGCAGTACTTC
TRBV27,TRBJ2-1,TRBD1,many,CASAGQDYNEQFF,TGTGCCAGCGCCGGACAGGATTACAATGAGCAGTTCTTC
TRBV27,TRBJ1-4,TRBD1,NA,CASSSLGQSNEKLFF,TGTGCCAGCAGTTCCTTGGGACAGAGTAATGAAAAACTGTTTTTT
TRBV4-1,TRBJ2-7,NA,NA,CASSQDRVTYEQYF,TGCGCCAGCAGCCAAGACAGGGTGACCTACGAGCAGTACTTC
TRBV28,TRBJ1-1,TRBD1,NA,CASSSAGTGFSEAFF,TGTGCCAGCAGTTCCGCCGGGACAGGTTTCTCTGAAGCTTTCTTT
TRBV27,TRBJ2-7,TRBD2,once,CASRTFGGSSYEQYF,TGTGCCAGCAGGACCTTTGGCGGGAGCTCCTACGAGCAGTACTTC
TRBV11-2,TRBJ1-2,TRBD1,NA,CASSLTGAEGYTF,TGTGCCAGCAGCTTAACAGGGGCCGAAGGCTACACCTTC
TRBV7-9,TRBJ2-7,TRBD1,NA,CASSYGTGGLGSYEQYF,TGTGCCAGCAGCTACGGGACAGGGGGCCTCGGGTCCTACGAGCAGTACTTC
TRBV25-1,TRBJ2-7,TRBD1,NA,CASWTGGGEQYF,TGTGCCTCCTGGACAGGGGGTGGCGAGCAGTACTTC
TRBV7-2,TRBJ1-5,TRBD1,once,CASSLGGQGWGQPQHF,TGTGCCAGCAGCTTAGGGGGACAGGGATGGGGTCAGCCCCAGCATTTT
TRBV7-9,TRBJ1-5,NA,NA,CSSILPNRSNQPQHF,TGTTCTAGCATCCTACCCAACAGATCTAATCAGCCCCAGCATTTT
TRBV6-5,TRBJ1-2,NA,NA,CASSYRGIGYTF,TGTGCCAGCAGTTACCGGGGGATCGGCTACACCTTC
TRBV19,TRBJ1-1,NA,NA,CASSIGGGTEAFF,TGTGCCAGTAGTATAGGAGGGGGCACTGAAGCTTTCTTT
TRBV5-4,TRBJ1-1,TRBD1,NA,CASSGQTGVGTEAFF,TGTGCCAGCAGCGGACAGACAGGGGTCGGCACTGAAGCTTTCTTT
TRBV27,TRBJ2-7,NA,NA,CASSLRPQGKYEQYF,TGTGCCAGCAGTTTGCGGCCACAGGGTAAATACGAGCAGTACTTC
TRBV4-1,TRBJ2-7,NA,NA,CASSQEGARGPYEQYF,TGCGCCAGCAGCCAAGAAGGGGCCAGGGGTCCCTACGAGCAGTACTTC
TRBV4-2,TRBJ2-4,TRBD2,NA,CASIQDPVLSGGPKNIQYF,TGTGCCAGCATCCAAGACCCCGTACTTAGCGGGGGGCCCAAAAACATTCAGTACTTC
TRBV6-5,TRBJ1-1,NA,NA,CASSHLNTEAFF,TGTGCCAGCAGCCATTTGAACACTGAAGCTTTCTTT
TRBV7-9,TRBJ1-1,NA,NA,CASSLQANTEAFF,TGTGCCAGCAGCTTACAGGCGAACACTGAAGCTTTCTTT
TRBV11-2,TRBJ1-6,NA,NA,CASSNEGDYSPLHF,TGTGCCAGCAGCAATGAAGGGGATTATTCACCCCTCCACTTT
TRBV28,TRBJ2-1,NA,NA,CASSLAPGKGYYNEQFF,TGTGCCAGCAGTTTAGCCCCAGGGAAGGGGTACTACAATGAGCAGTTCTTC
TRBV4-2,TRBJ2-5,TRBD1,few,CASSQGTGMQETQYF,TGTGCCAGCAGCCAGGGGACAGGGATGCAAGAGACCCAGTACTTC
TRBV18,TRBJ1-5,TRBD1,NA,CASSPGTGRNQPQHF,TGTGCCAGCTCACCCGGGACAGGGCGGAATCAGCCCCAGCATTTT
TRBV4-2,TRBJ1-5,TRBD1,NA,CASGRQGGQPQHF,TGTGCCAGCGGCAGACAGGGAGGTCAGCCCCAGCATTTT
TRBV11-3,TRBJ2-7,NA,NA,CASSPNHPRPGDHEQYF,TGTGCCAGCAGCCCGAATCATCCTCGTCCAGGGGACCACGAGCAGTACTTC
TRBV27,TRBJ2-7,TRBD1,NA,CASKWDRVYEQYF,TGTGCCAGCAAGTGGGACAGGGTGTACGAGCAGTACTTC
TRBV2,TRBJ1-5,TRBD1,NA,CASNWDRGRSNQPQHF,TGTGCCAGCAATTGGGACAGGGGAAGAAGCAATCAGCCCCAGCATTTT
TRBV5-8,TRBJ1-5,NA,NA,CASSFIQGYSNQPQHF,TGTGCCAGCAGCTTTATTCAGGGATATAGCAATCAGCCCCAGCATTTT
TRBV7-2,TRBJ1-6,NA,NA,CASSLDSRPLHF,TGTGCCAGCAGCTTAGATAGCAGACCCCTCCACTTT
TRBV4-3,TRBJ2-1,NA,NA,CATSQDLIVLIYNEQFF,TGCGCCACAAGCCAAGATCTGATAGTCCTCATCTACAATGAGCAGTTCTTC
TRBV6-9,TRBJ1-2,NA,NA,CAGSRGYTF,TGTGCCGGCTCTAGGGGCTACACCTTC
TRBV7-2,TRBJ1-1,NA,NA,CASSLTRRRNTEAFF,TGTGCCAGCAGCTTAACTAGAAGACGAAACACTGAAGCTTTCTTT
TRBV7-9,TRBJ2-6,NA,NA,CASSSWSSGANVLTF,TGTGCCAGCAGCTCTTGGAGCTCTGGGGCCAACGTCCTGACTTTC
TRBV19,TRBJ2-1,TRBD2,NA,CASSPGGGRGYNEQFF,TGTGCCAGTAGCCCCGGGGGCGGGAGGGGGTACAATGAGCAGTTCTTC
TRBV7-2,TRBJ2-3,NA,NA,CASSLSGYTDTQYF,TGTGCCAGCAGCTTATCAGGCTACACAGATACGCAGTATTTT
TRBV4-3,TRBJ2-7,NA,NA,CASSQGVRDYEQYF,TGCGCCAGCAGCCAAGGTGTCAGGGACTACGAGCAGTACTTC
TRBV6-1,TRBJ1-3,TRBD1,NA,CASSQTGQAGNTIYF,TGTGCCAGCAGTCAGACAGGGCAGGCTGGAAACACCATATATTTT
TRBV29-1,TRBJ1-4,TRBD1,NA,CSVGTGTTNEKLFF,TGCAGCGTGGGGACAGGGACGACGAATGAAAAACTGTTTTTT
TRBV27,TRBJ1-2,TRBD1,once,CASSFRTGGSYGYTF,TGTGCCAGCAGTTTTCGGACAGGGGGTTCCTATGGCTACACCTTC
TRBV29-1,TRBJ2-4,TRBD1,NA,CSVSGQGFKNIQYF,TGCAGCGTTTCGGGACAGGGCTTCAAAAACATTCAGTACTTC
TRBV5-6,TRBJ1-4,TRBD1,NA,CASSERQGANEKLFF,TGTGCCAGCAGCGAACGACAGGGGGCCAATGAAAAACTGTTTTTT
TRBV7-2,TRBJ1-5,NA,NA,CASSRVDSNQPQHF,TGTGCCAGCAGCCGGGTTGATAGCAATCAGCCCCAGCATTTT
TRBV9,TRBJ1-6,NA,few,CASSVVAVNSPLHF,TGTGCCAGCAGCGTAGTGGCAGTAAATTCACCCCTCCACTTT
TRBV9,TRBJ2-7,NA,few,CASSAGSAFVYEQYF,TGTGCCAGCAGCGCAGGCAGTGCGTTTGTCTACGAGCAGTACTTC
TRBV2,TRBJ1-1,NA,NA,CASAGNTRNTEAFF,TGTGCCAGCGCAGGAAACACCCGAAACACTGAAGCTTTCTTT
TRBV9,TRBJ2-3,TRBD2,NA,CASSPRGARRTDTQYF,TGTGCCAGCAGCCCGCGGGGGGCTCGTCGCACAGATACGCAGTATTTT
TRBV25-1,TRBJ1-2,NA,NA,CASNGGLSGYTF,TGTGCCAGCAACGGGGGGCTGAGTGGCTACACCTTC
TRBV4-1,TRBJ2-7,NA,few,CASSQQAGKGSYEQYF,TGCGCCAGCAGCCAACAAGCAGGAAAAGGCTCCTACGAGCAGTACTTC
TRBV6-5,TRBJ2-7,NA,NA,CASRVAYEQYF,TGTGCCAGCAGAGTAGCCTACGAGCAGTACTTC